This T cell receptor beta chain was found in a study of long-term antiretroviral therapy in people with HIV. Study-wide findings and caveats: The study found that diversity rose after ART but stayed below transplant donor controls. ART adherence, viral resistance and therapy changes went undocumented.

No fewer than two post-ART and no fewer than one pre-ART PBMC samples existed for each donor. This clone was detected once. Its antigen is unidentified. Germline trimming cut 2 bases from V and 10 bases from J; bases unmatched to any gene: 1. There are 12 residues in the CDR3. Germline V gene data show CDR1 as MNHEY and CDR2 as SVGAGI. Version v3.0 of the immunoSEQ assay ran at survey level. Sequencing of each sample targeted roughly 35,000-55,000 T-cell genomes. The assay was immunoSEQ multiplex PCR, and TCRdb's table has in-frame clones only and misses some. Counted here are tens of thousands of clones, around 83% occurring once; the ten biggest clones make up less than 25%.

J is TRBJ2-1 and V is TRBV6-5, with TRBD2 matching 8 bases. Sequences were derived from unsorted PBMCs, sampled 0.4 years after starting antiretroviral therapy. This sequence originates from a man in his fifties with HIV. CDR3 in amino acids: CASSYTGGEQFF. DNA of the CDR3: TGTGCCAGCAGTTACACGGGGGGGGAGCAGTTCTTC.